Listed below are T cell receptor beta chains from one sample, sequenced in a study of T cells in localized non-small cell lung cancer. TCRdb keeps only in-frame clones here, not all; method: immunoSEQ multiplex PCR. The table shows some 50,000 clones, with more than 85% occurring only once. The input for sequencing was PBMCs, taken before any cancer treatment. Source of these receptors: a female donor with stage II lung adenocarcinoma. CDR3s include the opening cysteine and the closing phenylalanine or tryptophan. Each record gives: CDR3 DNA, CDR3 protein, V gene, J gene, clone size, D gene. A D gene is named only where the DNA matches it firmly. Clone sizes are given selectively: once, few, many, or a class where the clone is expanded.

TGTGCCAGCAGCCCCCCGGGGGGATACGAGCAGTACTTC	CASSPPGGYEQYF	TRBV7-8	TRBJ2-7	.	TRBD2
TGTGCCAGCAGCTTTACAGGAAACTCGAACACTGAAGCTTTCTTT	CASSFTGNSNTEAFF	TRBV7-9	TRBJ1-1	.	.
TGTGCCAGCATAGCGGCAGGAAGTTATTATGGCTACACCTTC	CASIAAGSYYGYTF	TRBV25-1	TRBJ1-2	.	.
TGTGCCAGCAGCTTATACAGGGGGGGTGAAAAACTGTTTTTT	CASSLYRGGEKLFF	TRBV7-9	TRBJ1-4	.	TRBD1
TGTGCCAGCAGCTTCAACTACCGGATATGCAGCCCCTACGAGCAGTACTTC	CASSFNYRICSPYEQYF	TRBV7-4	TRBJ2-7	.	.
TGTGCCAGCAGCTACTCCGGGACAGCGGGAGGTCATGGCTACACCTTC	CASSYSGTAGGHGYTF	TRBV7-9	TRBJ1-2	.	TRBD1
TGTGCCAGCGGCCCCCGGATGGCAGGGGGGATAGATACGCAGTATTTT	CASGPRMAGGIDTQYF	TRBV25-1	TRBJ2-3	.	.
TGTGCCAGCAGCCAGAATAACTATGGCTACACCTTC	CASSQNNYGYTF	TRBV5-6	TRBJ1-2	.	.
TGTGCCAGCAGTCCGCTAGCGGGGGTCACAGATACGCAGTATTTT	CASSPLAGVTDTQYF	TRBV6-6	TRBJ2-3	.	TRBD2
TGTGCCAGCAGCCAAGGCGGGGGAGGGGAGACCCAGTACTTC	CASSQGGGGETQYF	TRBV4-2	TRBJ2-5	.	TRBD2
TGTGCCAGCAGCGTAGGGAGTGGGGGGTTCTCTGGAAACACCATATATTTT	CASSVGSGGFSGNTIYF	TRBV9	TRBJ1-3	.	.
TGTGCCAGCAGTTCCAGAGATAGCAATCAGCCCCAGCATTTT	CASSSRDSNQPQHF	TRBV9	TRBJ1-5	.	.
TGTGCCAGCAGTGAACTTCGTGGTCTCCCTGAAGCTTTCTTT	CASSELRGLPEAFF	TRBV25-1	TRBJ1-1	few	.
TGCAGCGTTGCGGGGGGGCGGAGCACTGAAGCTTTCTTT	CSVAGGRSTEAFF	TRBV29-1	TRBJ1-1	few	.
TGTGCCAGCTCACCACGGGGGCCGGACGAGCAGTACTTC	CASSPRGPDEQYF	TRBV18	TRBJ2-7	.	.
TGCGCCAGCAGCCTGAGGAAGGGACTGAAGAACACTGAAGCTTTCTTT	CASSLRKGLKNTEAFF	TRBV5-1	TRBJ1-1	.	.
TGTGCCAGCAGCTCCGGCGGGGGTACTGAAGCTTTCTTT	CASSSGGGTEAFF	TRBV14	TRBJ1-1	.	.
TGCGCCAGCAGCTTGGCCGGCGGACAGGGGGTCGTCGGGGAGCTGTTTTTT	CASSLAGGQGVVGELFF	TRBV5-1	TRBJ2-2	.	TRBD1
TGCAGCTTAAGGACAGGCCCGAACACTGAAGCTTTCTTT	CSLRTGPNTEAFF	TRBV29-1	TRBJ1-1	.	TRBD1
TGTGCCAGTAGTATAGCTTCGACAGGGCAATGGTCACCCCTCCACTTT	CASSIASTGQWSPLHF	TRBV19	TRBJ1-6	.	TRBD1
TGCAGCGTTGAAGCGTGGGGAAGCTATGGCTACACCTTC	CSVEAWGSYGYTF	TRBV29-1	TRBJ1-2	.	.
TGTGCCAGGGGACAGGATAATTCACCCCTCCACTTT	CARGQDNSPLHF	TRBV27	TRBJ1-6	.	TRBD1
TGTGCCAGCAGTCGCACAGGGGAACCGTACACTGAAGCTTTCTTT	CASSRTGEPYTEAFF	TRBV7-6	TRBJ1-1	once	TRBD1
TGTGCCAGCATGACAGGCCGGCAGGAGACCCAGTACTTC	CASMTGRQETQYF	TRBV6-6	TRBJ2-5	.	.
TGTGCCAGCAGCACTACAGGGGCCCGACCCCGGACTGAAGCTTTCTTT	CASSTTGARPRTEAFF	TRBV5-6	TRBJ1-1	.	TRBD1
TGCGCCAGCAGCTACACAGATACGCAGTATTTT	CASSYTDTQYF	TRBV5-1	TRBJ2-3	.	.
TGTGCCAGCAGCTTAGAAGGGGATGAATACTATGGCTACACCTTC	CASSLEGDEYYGYTF	TRBV11-3	TRBJ1-2	.	.
TGTGCCAGCAGTTTAGGGCAGGGGGACACTGAAGCTTTCTTT	CASSLGQGDTEAFF	TRBV11-2	TRBJ1-1	.	TRBD1
TGTGCCAGCAGCTCCCCCCTAGCGGGGGGGCCAGATACGCAGTATTTT	CASSSPLAGGPDTQYF	TRBV9	TRBJ2-3	.	TRBD2
TGTGCCAGCAGCTACCTAGCGGGGGGCACCGGGGAGCTGTTTTTT	CASSYLAGGTGELFF	TRBV5-5	TRBJ2-2	.	TRBD2
TGTGCCAGCAGTACCCCGGGTAGGTCCCACTATGGCTACACCTTC	CASSTPGRSHYGYTF	TRBV6-1	TRBJ1-2	.	.
TGTGCCAGTAGTATGGGGCTGATAAACTCACCCCTCCACTTT	CASSMGLINSPLHF	TRBV19	TRBJ1-6	.	.
TGTGCCAGCAGCCTGGTCGCTGGGGCCAACGTCCTGACTTTC	CASSLVAGANVLTF	TRBV27	TRBJ2-6	.	.
TGTGCCAGCAGGTCGGGGATAACTAACTATGGCTACACCTTC	CASRSGITNYGYTF	TRBV2	TRBJ1-2	.	.
TGTGCCAGCTCACCTTTGACAGGGGGCGCCGGAAACACCATATATTTT	CASSPLTGGAGNTIYF	TRBV18	TRBJ1-3	.	TRBD1
TGTGCCAGTAGTGTAACTAGCGGGGATTACAATGAGCAGTTCTTC	CASSVTSGDYNEQFF	TRBV19	TRBJ2-1	.	TRBD2
TGTGCCAGCAGCTTTAGGCCCTCCCAAGAGACCCAGTACTTC	CASSFRPSQETQYF	TRBV5-4	TRBJ2-5	once	.
TGTGCCAGCAGCCTAATAACCGAACCTAATTCACCCCTCCACTTT	CASSLITEPNSPLHF	TRBV27	TRBJ1-6	medium-sized	.
TGTGCCAGCAGCTTGGGAAGGGACTACGAGCAGTACTTC	CASSLGRDYEQYF	TRBV5-4	TRBJ2-7	.	.
TGTGCCAGCAGCCCGGGGGGCTACGAGCAGTACTTC	CASSPGGYEQYF	TRBV7-9	TRBJ2-7	.	TRBD2